This TCR beta chain was sequenced in a study of blood T cells in healthy people across ages. Regarding the study as a whole: Donor CMV infection status was unknown, possibly confounding age-related changes in expanded clonotypes. Donors of long life had a larger count of naive CD4+ cells and greater diversity than aged donors.

This clonotype has at least ten counts. The target antigen is unknown. Healthy Russian Caucasian donors spanned ages about 6 to 100 years. Total RNA, at least 5.5 micrograms per sample, was extracted from PBMCs. For the second PCR, which ran for roughly 6 to 12 cycles, a sample-barcoded 5' primer and a J-beta primer mix were used. TCRdb fed the 5' RACE reads into MiXCR, producing one record per CDR3 protein. The table records 1.5 million to 2 million distinct CDR3 sequences, 28% of them present only once. The CDR3 is 15 residues long. Germline CDR1 and CDR2: MNHEY and SVGAGI. The V and J ends lost 6 bases and 0 bases respectively, with 15 bases between them.

Sequencing input: blood. The genes are TRBV6-5 and TRBJ2-7; tentatively, D is TRBD2 (6 bases). This receptor was identified in a woman in her 30s in good health. CDR3 sequence (DNA): TGTGCCAGCAGCCCCTCTAGCGATGACTCCTACGAGCAGTACTTC. The encoded protein is CASSPSSDDSYEQYF.